Below are 20 T cell receptor beta chains sequenced from a single sample in a study of OX40 agonist ivuxolimab in advanced cancers. Profiled with immunoSEQ multiplex PCR; TCRdb holds only in-frame clones, not every one. Here the sample spans about 90,000 clones, approximately 85% being singletons. The sequencing used CD4+ or CD8+ T cells sorted from blood, collected in a trial of the OX40 agonist ivuxolimab. The source is an adult with an advanced solid tumor such as melanoma, head and neck, liver or kidney cancer.

This clone has a single count. The chain has TRBV7-2 and TRBJ2-2; 14 bases line up with TRBD2. This CDR3 is 15 amino acids long. With 6 bases clipped from V and 7 bases from J, the junction kept 4 bases outside the gene matches. Germline lookup yields CDR1 SGHTA and CDR2 FQGNSA. This CDR3 reads CASRGLAGADGELFF. CDR3 sequence (DNA): TGTGCCAGCAGGGGACTAGCGGGAGCGGACGGGGAGCTGTTTTTT.

This chain links TRBV19 with TRBJ2-6; D is perhaps TRBD1 (5 bases). Trimming pared 5 bases from V and 4 bases from J, leaving 21 bases between. Germline assignment: CDR1 LNHDA and CDR2 SQIVND (reference sequence). This CDR3 spans 18 amino acids. The CDR3 DNA reads TGTGCCAGTAGTTTCGGTCCCCCCCAGGGATCCGGGGCCAACGTCCTGACTTTC. Translating it yields CASSFGPPQGSGANVLTF.

This clone appeared once. J is TRBJ1-6 and V is TRBV2, with TRBD1 matching 9 bases. This CDR3 has 15 residues. The germline V gene has CDR1 SNHLY and CDR2 FYNNEI. Germline trimming cut 7 bases from V and 10 bases from J; bases unmatched to any gene: 11. The CDR3 sequence: CASNPRDRVVSPLHF. The DNA for the CDR3 is TGTGCCAGCAACCCCCGGGACAGGGTTGTATCACCCCTCCACTTT.

This clone was picked up one time. The genes are TRBV28 and TRBJ1-4; no firm D call. Germline-derived CDR1 and CDR2 are MDHEN and SYDVKM. V was pared by 5 bases and J by 5 bases, with 15 bases between. The CDR3 loop spans 15 amino acids. For the CDR3, the DNA is TGTGCCAGCAGTCCCCGCGGGCGCTGGAATGAAAAACTGTTTTTT. Protein: CASSPRGRWNEKLFF.

Here the CDR3 DNA reads TGTGCCAGTAGTATCTGGAGGGGCGAGCAGTACTTC. Translated: CASSIWRGEQYF. The chain joins TRBV19 to TRBJ2-7; possibly TRBD2 for D (6 bases). This CDR3 has 12 amino acids. CDR1 is LNHDA and CDR2 is SQIVND in the germline V gene (reference sequence). V gave up 3 bases and J gave up 6 bases, with 9 bases separating them.

This chain links TRBV5-8 with TRBJ1-2, with 8 bases fitting TRBD1. Trimming removed 4 bases from V and 8 bases from J; junction bases left unmatched: 10. This CDR3 has 14 residues. CDR1 and CDR2 from the germline V gene are SGHTS and YDEGEE. In nucleotides, the CDR3 is TGTGCCAGCAGCCCGACGTGGACAGGGAACGGCTACACCTTC. Translation gives CASSPTWTGNGYTF. Drawing the rest from reference TRBV5-8 and TRBJ1-2, the complete variable domain is EAGVTQSPTHLIKTRGQQATLRCSPISGHTSVYWYQQALGLGLQFLLWYDEGEERNRGNFPPRFSGRQFPNYSSELNVNALELEDSALYLCASSPTWTGNGYTFGSGTRLTVV.

The sample holds a few counts of this clone. The rearrangement uses TRBV7-3 and TRBJ2-5, with TRBD1 matching 8 bases. In germline, CDR1 is SGHTA, CDR2 FQGTGA. The length of the CDR3 is 14 residues. J was trimmed by 2 bases and V by 5 bases; bases with no gene match: 4. DNA for the CDR3: TGTGCCAGCAGCCCTGGGACAGGACAAGAGACCCAGTACTTC. This sequence encodes CASSPGTGQETQYF. Combining the CDR3 with reference TRBV7-3 and TRBJ2-5 gives the whole variable domain GAGVSQTPSNKVTEKGKYVELRCDPISGHTALYWYRQSLGQGPEFLIYFQGTGAADDSGLPNDRFFAVRPEGSVSTLKIQRTERGDSAVYLCASSPGTGQETQYFGPGTRLLVL.

This chain joins TRBV27 and TRBJ2-7, with 9 bases identical to TRBD1. Germline values: CDR1 MNHEY, CDR2 SMNVEV (reference sequence). J gave up 9 bases and V 6 bases, and 9 bases lay outside the gene matches. There are 13 residues in the CDR3. In DNA form, the CDR3 reads TGTGCCAGCAGGACCCTGGGACAGGGCGGGCAGTACTTC. Protein product: CASRTLGQGGQYF.

The rearrangement joins TRBV6-5 to TRBJ2-5; D possibly corresponds to TRBD1 (5 bases). This CDR3 comprises 14 residues. The V end lost 2 bases, the J end lost 1 base, and 8 bases lay between the germline ends. Looked up from germline, CDR1 is MNHEY and CDR2 is SVGAGI. The CDR3 DNA follows: TGTGCCAGCAGTTACCAAACAGGCCAAGAGACCCAGTACTTC. Protein: CASSYQTGQETQYF.

This clone was observed a handful of times. The chain uses TRBV4-3 and TRBJ2-3; 10 bases are shared with TRBD2. Germline CDR1 LGHNA, CDR2 YSLEER. V lost 1 base to trimming and J lost 4 bases; unmatched junction nucleotides: 8. The CDR3 consists of 17 residues. The CDR3 region has the DNA TGCGCCAGCAGCCAAGCGGTGGGAAGCGGGAGGGCAGATACGCAGTATTTT. Its translation is CASSQAVGSGRADTQYF.

This chain uses TRBV5-1 with TRBJ2-1; tentatively, D is TRBD1 (6 bases). The CDR3 consists of 15 residues. Germline loops: CDR1 SGHRS, CDR2 YFSETQ. The germline V and J ends were trimmed by 4 bases and 6 bases, with 17 bases remaining between them. CDR3 nucleotides: TGCGCCAGCAGCCCGGACAGCCCTAGAGGCAATGAGCAGTTCTTC. Protein sequence: CASSPDSPRGNEQFF. The entire variable domain, with the rest obtained from reference TRBV5-1 and TRBJ2-1, is as follows: KAGVTQTPRYLIKTRGQQVTLSCSPISGHRSVSWYQQTPGQGLQFLFEYFSETQRNKGNFPGRFSGRQFSNSRSEMNVSTLELGDSALYLCASSPDSPRGNEQFFGPGTRLTVL.

The V and J genes are TRBV7-9 and TRBJ1-2, with 7 bases aligning to TRBD1. The CDR3 length is 13 residues. V shed 5 bases and J 2 bases; nucleotides not matched to a gene: 2. CDR1 is SEHNR, CDR2 FQNEAQ, per germline (reference sequence). The CDR3 protein is CASSPTGNYGYTF. CDR3 DNA: TGTGCCAGCAGCCCGACAGGGAACTATGGCTACACCTTC.

This sequence joins TRBV5-6 and TRBJ1-1; the D is unclear. Between the trimmed V and J ends, which lost 2 bases and 11 bases, there was a span of 13 bases. CDR3 size: 12 residues. CDR1 is SGHDT, CDR2 YYEEEE, per germline. The DNA of the CDR3 is TGTGCCAGCAGCTTTTCGACCTATGGGGCTTTCTTT. It is translated as CASSFSTYGAFF.

The chain carries TRBV10-3 and TRBJ2-7; 9 bases fit TRBD1. The germline V gene encodes CDR1 ENHRY and CDR2 SYGVKD. Trimming took 4 bases from V and 4 from J; bases not matched to a gene: 5. The CDR3 has 14 amino acids. CDR3 protein: CAISGTDRGYEQYF. In DNA, the CDR3 is TGTGCCATCAGTGGGACGGACAGGGGATACGAGCAGTACTTC.

The chain couples TRBV7-2 to TRBJ2-3; TRBD1 agrees at 10 bases. The length of the CDR3 is 16 residues. Germline V CDR1 and CDR2: SGHTA, FQGNSA. The ends lost 2 bases at V and 3 bases at J; junction bases unmatched: 5. CDR3 in DNA: TGTGCCAGCAGCTTACAGGGGACAGGGGTAACAGATACGCAGTATTTT. It yields the protein CASSLQGTGVTDTQYF.

The chain combines TRBV10-3 with TRBJ1-2; 8 bases line up with TRBD1. CDR1 is ENHRY and CDR2 is SYGVKD in the germline V gene. The CDR3 sequence is 16 residues long. J gave up 3 bases and V 3 bases, and 9 bases lay outside the gene matches. In DNA form, the CDR3 reads TGTGCCATCAGTGACTACCAGGGGGCGCGCGACTATGGCTACACCTTC. This gives the protein CAISDYQGARDYGYTF.

V usage is TRBV28 and J usage is TRBJ1-5; 9 bases are a match to TRBD1. The CDR3 has 15 residues. Trimming took 6 bases from V and 3 from J; bases not matched to a gene: 6. CDR1 is MDHEN, CDR2 SYDVKM, per germline. The CDR3 loop is CASSPGDRVNQPQHF. DNA of the CDR3: TGTGCCAGCAGCCCTGGGGACAGGGTCAATCAGCCCCAGCATTTT.

J is TRBJ1-1 and V is TRBV7-6; D is perhaps TRBD1 (6 bases). Germline V gene data show CDR1 as SGHVS and CDR2 as FNYEAQ. The CDR3 consists of 13 residues. With 5 bases removed from V and 1 base from J, the gap between germline ends came to 8 bases. The DNA for the CDR3 is TGTGCCAGCAGCCGACAGGAGAACACTGAAGCTTTCTTT. Its protein product is CASSRQENTEAFF.

V usage is TRBV6-1 and J usage is TRBJ2-1; D may be TRBD2 (6 bases). The germline V and J ends were trimmed by 7 bases and 2 bases, with 15 bases remaining between them. Germline V gives CDR1 MNHNS, CDR2 SASEGT. This CDR3 has 15 amino acids. The CDR3 region has the DNA TGTGCCAGCAATACCGGGGGAGGTCCCTACAATGAGCAGTTCTTC. Translating it yields CASNTGGGPYNEQFF.

The chain employs TRBV11-3 and TRBJ2-4; the match to TRBD1 covers 7 bases. Germline values: CDR1 SGHNT, CDR2 YENEEA. The CDR3 spans 15 residues. V gave up 5 bases and J gave up 0 bases; unmatched junction bases: 4. The CDR3 loop reads CASSTDREAKNIQYF. CDR3 nucleotide sequence: TGTGCCAGCAGCACCGACAGGGAAGCCAAAAACATTCAGTACTTC. Complete variable domain (other parts from reference TRBV11-3 and TRBJ2-4): EAGVVQSPRYKIIEKKQPVAFWCNPISGHNTLYWYLQNLGQGPELLIRYENEEAVDDSQLPKDRFSAERLKGVDSTLKIQPAELGDSAVYLCASSTDREAKNIQYFGAGTRLSVL.